This entry describes one T cell receptor (beta chain). Its matching antigen is unknown. V lost 0 bases and J 5 bases, leaving 8 bases between the germline ends. The CDR3 extends over 15 amino acids. CDR1 and CDR2 from the germline V gene are ENHRY and SYGVKD. This entry comes from a study of PD-1 blockade in classical Hodgkin lymphoma. Background on the study: Once every 2 weeks, patients received intravenous nivolumab at 3 mg/kg. Study results and limitations: Baseline TCR diversity was reportedly lower in newly diagnosed patients than healthy donors. Exclusion covered patients beginning nivolumab under 1 year post-ASCT. Before treatment, complete responders showed about the same diversity as newly diagnosed patients.

Relapses following autologous stem cell transplantation were seen in all patients, with brentuximab vedotin exposure varying. Data came from immunoSEQ multiplex PCR; TCRdb stores just in-frame clones and leaves some out. The sample shows fewer than 50,000 clones, 85% to 90% of them seen only once. The sequence was collected from a human donor with classical Hodgkin lymphoma. The chain has TRBV10-3 and TRBJ1-6, with a possible D match to TRBD1 (6 bases). Source: peripheral blood mononuclear cells (PBMCs), taken at baseline. This CDR3 is CAISESGGDNSPLHF. For the CDR3, the DNA is TGTGCCATCAGTGAGTCAGGGGGGGATAATTCACCCCTCCACTTT.